This T cell receptor beta chain was profiled in a study of T cells after somatic rescue of genetic block. Profiled with immunoSEQ multiplex PCR; TCRdb holds only in-frame clones, not every one. The table records roughly 12,000 clones, approximately 81% of them present only once. Between the trimmed V and J ends, which lost 3 bases and 0 bases, there was a span of 13 bases. The V gene's germline CDR1 is SGHVS and CDR2 FQNEAQ. The CDR3 has 16 amino acids. This clone was seen a few times. The clonotype was recovered from a boy between 10 and 17 years old. The chain carries TRBV7-8 and TRBJ2-3; D may be TRBD1 (5 bases). The sequenced material came from peripheral blood mononuclear cells (PBMCs). The CDR3 sequence: CASSFPLGRSTDTQYF. The CDR3 DNA reads as TGTGCCAGCAGCTTCCCCTTGGGGCGGAGCACAGATACGCAGTATTTT.